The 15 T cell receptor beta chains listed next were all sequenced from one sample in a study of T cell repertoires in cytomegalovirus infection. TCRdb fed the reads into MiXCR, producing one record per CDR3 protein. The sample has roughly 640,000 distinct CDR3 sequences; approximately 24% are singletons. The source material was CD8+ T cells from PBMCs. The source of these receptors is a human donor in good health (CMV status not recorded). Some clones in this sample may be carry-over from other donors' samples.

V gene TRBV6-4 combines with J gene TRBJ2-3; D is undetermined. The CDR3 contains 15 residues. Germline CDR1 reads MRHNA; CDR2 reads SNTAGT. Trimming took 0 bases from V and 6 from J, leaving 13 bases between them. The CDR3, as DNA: TGTGCCAGCAGTGACTCCGAAGGTAGCTTGGATACGCAGTATTTT. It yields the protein CASSDSEGSLDTQYF.

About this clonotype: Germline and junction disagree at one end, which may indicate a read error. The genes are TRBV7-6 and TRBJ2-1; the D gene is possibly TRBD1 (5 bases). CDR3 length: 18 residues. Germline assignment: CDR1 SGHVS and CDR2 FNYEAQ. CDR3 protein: CASSLSPVTGAPYNEQFF. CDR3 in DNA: TGTGCTAGCAGCTTGTCTCCGGTAACAGGAGCACCTTACAATGAGCAGTTCTTC. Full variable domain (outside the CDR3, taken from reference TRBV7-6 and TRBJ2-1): GAGVSQSPRYKVTKRGQDVALRCDPISGHVSLYWYRQALGQGPEFLTYFNYEAQQDKSGLPNDRFSAERPEGSISTLTIQRTEQRDSAMYRCASSLSPVTGAPYNEQFFGPGTRLTVL.

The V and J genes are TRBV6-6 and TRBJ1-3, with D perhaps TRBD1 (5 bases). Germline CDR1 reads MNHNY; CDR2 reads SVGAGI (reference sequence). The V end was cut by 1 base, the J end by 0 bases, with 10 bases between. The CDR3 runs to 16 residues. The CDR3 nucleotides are TGTGCCAGCAGTTACTTGGGGGAGGCCTCTGGAAACACCATATATTTT. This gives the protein CASSYLGEASGNTIYF.

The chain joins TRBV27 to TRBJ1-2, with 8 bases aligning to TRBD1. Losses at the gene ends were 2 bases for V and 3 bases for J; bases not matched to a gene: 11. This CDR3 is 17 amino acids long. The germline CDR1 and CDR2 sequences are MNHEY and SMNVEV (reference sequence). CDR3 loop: CASSLAPSGQGDYGYTF. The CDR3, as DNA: TGTGCCAGCAGTTTAGCTCCCTCCGGACAGGGTGACTATGGCTACACCTTC.

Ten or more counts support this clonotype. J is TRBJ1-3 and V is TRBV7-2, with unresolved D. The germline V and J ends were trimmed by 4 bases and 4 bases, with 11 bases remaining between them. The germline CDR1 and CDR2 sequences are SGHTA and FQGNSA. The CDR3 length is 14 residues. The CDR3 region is CASSSDGLGNTIYF. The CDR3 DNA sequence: TGTGCCAGCAGCTCCGACGGATTAGGAAACACCATATATTTT.

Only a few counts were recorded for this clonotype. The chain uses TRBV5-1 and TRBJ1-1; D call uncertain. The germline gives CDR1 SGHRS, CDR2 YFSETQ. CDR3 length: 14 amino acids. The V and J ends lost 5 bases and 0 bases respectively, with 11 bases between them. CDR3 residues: CASSPGTMNTEAFF. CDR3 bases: TGCGCCAGCAGTCCAGGAACGATGAACACTGAAGCTTTCTTT.

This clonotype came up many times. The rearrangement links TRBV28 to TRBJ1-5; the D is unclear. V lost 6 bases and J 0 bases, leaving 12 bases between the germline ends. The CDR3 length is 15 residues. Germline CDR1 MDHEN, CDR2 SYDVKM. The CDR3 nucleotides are TGTGCCAGCAGCTCCATCGTTAATAGCAATCAGCCCCAGCATTTT. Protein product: CASSSIVNSNQPQHF.

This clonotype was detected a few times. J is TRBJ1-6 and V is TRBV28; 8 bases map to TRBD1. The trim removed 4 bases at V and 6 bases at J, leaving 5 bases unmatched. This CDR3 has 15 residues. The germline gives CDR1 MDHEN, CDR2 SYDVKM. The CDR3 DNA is TGTGCCAGCAGTTACGGGACAGGCGGTAATTCACCCCTCCACTTT. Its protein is CASSYGTGGNSPLHF.

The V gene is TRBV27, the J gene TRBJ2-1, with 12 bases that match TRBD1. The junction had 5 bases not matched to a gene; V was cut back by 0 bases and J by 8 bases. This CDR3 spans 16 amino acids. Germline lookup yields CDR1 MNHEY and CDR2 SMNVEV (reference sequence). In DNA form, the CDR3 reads TGTGCCAGCAGTTTATCCGGGACAGGGGGCTATTATGAGCAGTTCTTC. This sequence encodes CASSLSGTGGYYEQFF.

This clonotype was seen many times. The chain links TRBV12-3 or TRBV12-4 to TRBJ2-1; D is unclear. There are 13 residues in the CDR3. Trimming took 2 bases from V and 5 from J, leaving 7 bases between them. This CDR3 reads CASSLTRDNEQFF. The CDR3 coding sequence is TGTGCCAGCAGTTTAACCCGGGACAATGAGCAGTTCTTC.

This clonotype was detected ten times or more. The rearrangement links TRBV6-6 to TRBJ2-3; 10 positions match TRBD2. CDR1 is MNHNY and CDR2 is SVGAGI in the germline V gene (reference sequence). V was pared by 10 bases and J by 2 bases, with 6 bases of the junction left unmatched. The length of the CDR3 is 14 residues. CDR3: CATRTSGSTDTQYF. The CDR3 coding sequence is TGTGCCACCCGGACTAGCGGTTCCACAGATACGCAGTATTTT.

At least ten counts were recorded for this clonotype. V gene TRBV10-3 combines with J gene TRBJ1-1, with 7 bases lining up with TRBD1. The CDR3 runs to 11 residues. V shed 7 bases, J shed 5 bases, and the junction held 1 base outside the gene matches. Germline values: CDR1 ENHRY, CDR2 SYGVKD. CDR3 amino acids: CAIIRGTEAFF. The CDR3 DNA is TGTGCCATCATCAGGGGGACTGAAGCTTTCTTT.

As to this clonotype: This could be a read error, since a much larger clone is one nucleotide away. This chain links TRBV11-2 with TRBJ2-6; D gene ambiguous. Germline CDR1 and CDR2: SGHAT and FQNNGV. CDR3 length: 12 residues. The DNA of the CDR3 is TGTGCCAGCAGTGACTGGGCCAACGTCATGACTTTC. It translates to CASSDWANVMTF.

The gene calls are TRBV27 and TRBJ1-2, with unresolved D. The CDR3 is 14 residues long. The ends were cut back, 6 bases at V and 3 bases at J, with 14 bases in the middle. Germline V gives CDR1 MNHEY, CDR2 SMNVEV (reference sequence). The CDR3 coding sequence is TGTGCCAGCAGACCAAGGAGGGAGCACTATGGCTACACCTTC. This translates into CASRPRREHYGYTF.

The CDR3 loop reads CASSLGYSGTRTYEQYV. CDR3 bases: TGTGCCAGCAGCTTAGGTTATTCCGGGACACGAACCTACGAGCAGTACGTC. The chain joins TRBV11-1 to TRBJ2-7, with a weak D call TRBD1 (6 bases). Looked up from germline, CDR1 is SGHAT and CDR2 is FQDESV (reference sequence). This CDR3 comprises 17 residues. Trimming removed 1 base at V and 2 bases at J, with 18 bases between.